These 22 T cell receptor beta chains share one sample of origin, sequenced in a study of blood T cell repertoires in COVID-19. Here immunoSEQ multiplex PCR was the method, and the copy in TCRdb shows in-frame clones only, minus some. The table includes about 180,000 clones, around 82% detected once. Sequences were obtained from peripheral blood. The receptors were sampled from a woman of 80 years or more with active or convalescent COVID-19.

Here the CDR3 reads CASSPSDSRYEQYF. For the CDR3, the DNA is TGTGCCAGCAGCCCATCGGACAGCCGCTACGAGCAGTACTTC. This chain joins TRBV28 and TRBJ2-7; D perhaps matches TRBD1 (6 bases). The CDR3 runs 14 residues. In germline, CDR1 is MDHEN, CDR2 SYDVKM. The V and J ends lost 6 bases and 3 bases respectively, with 15 bases between them.

This chain uses TRBV10-3 with TRBJ2-2; 7 bases line up with TRBD1. CDR1 ENHRY and CDR2 SYGVKD come from the germline V gene. The CDR3 runs 18 residues. Trimming took 4 bases from V and 4 from J; bases not matched to a gene: 15. The CDR3 reads CAISAHRTGRIRTGELFF. In nucleotides, the CDR3 is TGTGCCATCAGTGCCCATCGGACAGGCCGTATTCGCACCGGGGAGCTGTTTTTT.

The V call is TRBV9, the J call TRBJ2-2; a weak D match, TRBD2 (5 bases). Germline lookup yields CDR1 SGDLS and CDR2 YYNGEE. Trimming removed 0 bases at V and 5 bases at J, with 11 bases between. The CDR3 is made up of 15 amino acids. CDR3 region: CASSVDPAVTGELFF. CDR3 nucleotides: TGTGCCAGCAGCGTAGATCCAGCGGTGACCGGGGAGCTGTTTTTT.

The chain couples TRBV5-4 to TRBJ1-6, with 8 bases matching TRBD1. Germline V gives CDR1 SGHNT, CDR2 YYREEE (reference sequence). The ends lost 2 bases at V and 9 bases at J; junction bases unmatched: 10. This CDR3 is built from 16 residues. In nucleotides, the CDR3 is TGTGCCAGCAGCTTTGGGGGGACAGGCTACCCTTCACCCCTCCACTTT. Translation gives CASSFGGTGYPSPLHF.

J is TRBJ1-3 and V is TRBV28, with D unclear. The CDR3 has 14 residues. Trimming shortened V by 1 base and J by 2 bases, and 6 bases separated the two germline ends. Per the germline V gene, CDR1 is MDHEN and CDR2 is SYDVKM. CDR3 DNA sequence: TGTGCCAGCAGTTTATCTGTTCCTGGAAACACCATATATTTT. Encoded protein: CASSLSVPGNTIYF.

The rearrangement joins TRBV7-9 to TRBJ2-1; D unclear. Germline CDR1 SEHNR, CDR2 FQNEAQ (reference sequence). The CDR3 loop spans 13 amino acids. Deletions cut 5 bases from V and 7 bases from J, with 12 bases between. The CDR3 sequence: CASSPGLGNEQFF. The CDR3 region has the DNA TGTGCCAGCAGCCCGGGTCTTGGGAATGAGCAGTTCTTC. The full variable domain, its missing parts supplied by reference TRBV7-9 and TRBJ2-1, is DTGVSQNPRHKITKRGQNVTFRCDPISEHNRLYWYRQTLGQGPEFLTYFQNEAQLEKSRLLSDRFSAERPKGSFSTLEIQRTEQGDSAMYLCASSPGLGNEQFFGPGTRLTVL.

CDR3 sequence: CASSFLSRFETQYF. CDR3 DNA sequence: TGCGCCAGCAGCTTCCTCAGTCGATTCGAGACCCAGTACTTC. The J gene is TRBJ2-5, the V gene TRBV5-1, with no clear D. The length of the CDR3 is 14 residues. Trimming removed 2 bases at V and 5 bases at J, with 13 bases between. The V gene's germline CDR1 is SGHRS and CDR2 YFSETQ.

CDR3 residues: CASSQARAGQGARYEQYF. Here the CDR3 DNA reads TGTGCCAGCAGCCAAGCCCGAGCCGGGCAGGGGGCTAGGTACGAGCAGTACTTC. The chain links TRBV4-2 to TRBJ2-7, with 8 positions matching TRBD1. The CDR3 has 18 residues. Germline CDR1 LGHNA, CDR2 YNFKEQ. V lost 1 base and J lost 4; bases outside the gene matches: 15.

The chain combines TRBV7-3 with TRBJ2-1, with 8 bases identical to TRBD1. The CDR3 extends over 13 amino acids. Germline V gene lookup returns CDR1 SGHTA and CDR2 FQGTGA. After removal of 4 bases from V and 9 bases from J, the junction contained 5 bases not matched to a gene. This CDR3 reads CASSSYRGTEQFF. The CDR3, as DNA: TGTGCCAGCAGCTCCTACAGGGGGACTGAGCAGTTCTTC.

This clone was detected a few times. The rearrangement uses TRBV15 and TRBJ1-6, with D unclear. The CDR3 totals 14 residues. Trimming took off 0 bases at V and 7 bases at J, with 7 bases between the two ends. The germline V gene encodes CDR1 LNHNV and CDR2 YYDKDF (reference sequence). CDR3 nucleotide sequence: TGTGCCACCAGCAGAGATGGGCCAAATTCACCCCTCCACTTT. Protein: CATSRDGPNSPLHF.

The chain employs TRBV27 and TRBJ2-7, with TRBD1 matching 7 bases. From germline, CDR1 is MNHEY and CDR2 SMNVEV (reference sequence). Germline trimming cut 4 bases from V and 3 bases from J; bases unmatched to any gene: 9. This CDR3 comprises 15 residues. The CDR3, as DNA: TGTGCCAGCAGTTATGTTGGGGCAGGGGGCTACGAGCAGTACTTC. Its translation is CASSYVGAGGYEQYF.

The table lists this clone with a few counts. The chain is built from TRBV5-5 and TRBJ1-2; 7 nucleotides align to TRBD1. The CDR3 sequence is 16 residues long. After removal of 4 bases from V and 5 bases from J, the junction contained 14 bases not matched to a gene. From germline, CDR1 is SGHKS and CDR2 YYEKEE (reference sequence). The CDR3 DNA is TGTGCCAGCAGCATAGAACCCGACAGGGCTCGTTATGGCTACACCTTC. This gives the protein CASSIEPDRARYGYTF.

The chain is built from TRBV7-9 and TRBJ1-1; tentative D call: TRBD1 (5 bases). The V end lost 5 bases, the J end lost 1 base, and 14 bases lay between the germline ends. This CDR3 comprises 15 residues. The germline gives CDR1 SEHNR, CDR2 FQNEAQ (reference sequence). CDR3 in amino acids: CASSAEGLPNTEAFF. Here the CDR3 DNA reads TGTGCCAGCAGCGCAGAGGGACTCCCGAACACTGAAGCTTTCTTT.

The chain uses TRBV10-3 and TRBJ1-2; D call uncertain. With 4 bases removed from V and 6 bases from J, the gap between germline ends came to 12 bases. The CDR3 length is 13 residues. In germline, CDR1 is ENHRY, CDR2 SYGVKD. CDR3 nucleotides: TGTGCCATCAGTGGTACCGGAGGGAATGGCTACACCTTC. Its translation is CAISGTGGNGYTF.

V is TRBV27 and J is TRBJ2-3; TRBD1 matches 7 bases. CDR1 MNHEY and CDR2 SMNVEV come from the germline V gene (reference sequence). V was clipped by 6 bases and J by 4 bases; unmatched bases: 10. CDR3 length: 15 residues. This CDR3 reads CASSQGVFPSDTQYF. DNA for the CDR3: TGTGCCAGCAGCCAGGGGGTATTCCCGTCAGATACGCAGTATTTT.

The chain links TRBV6-6 to TRBJ2-5; TRBD1 agrees at 7 bases. The CDR3 spans 13 residues. Germline V gene sequence: CDR1 MNHNY, CDR2 SVGAGI (reference sequence). With 6 bases clipped from V and 5 bases from J, the junction kept 6 bases outside the gene matches. The CDR3 here is CASRETGSETQYF. As DNA, the CDR3 is TGTGCCAGCAGAGAGACAGGGTCGGAGACCCAGTACTTC.

The chain recombines TRBV5-1 with TRBJ1-1; no reliable D call. The CDR3 has 13 amino acids. CDR1 and CDR2 (germline): SGHRS, YFSETQ. Between the trimmed V and J ends, which lost 4 bases and 1 base, there was a span of 8 bases. Here the CDR3 DNA reads TGCGCCAGCAGCCCTCAGAAGAACACTGAAGCTTTCTTT. Translating it yields CASSPQKNTEAFF. The complete variable domain, with remaining parts taken from reference TRBV5-1 and TRBJ1-1, reads KAGVTQTPRYLIKTRGQQVTLSCSPISGHRSVSWYQQTPGQGLQFLFEYFSETQRNKGNFPGRFSGRQFSNSRSEMNVSTLELGDSALYLCASSPQKNTEAFFGQGTRLTVV.

The rearrangement joins TRBV19 to TRBJ1-5; 9 positions match TRBD1. The germline V gene has CDR1 LNHDA and CDR2 SQIVND (reference sequence). V lost 0 bases and J lost 4; bases outside the gene matches: 4. The CDR3 sequence is 16 residues long. The CDR3 region has the DNA TGTGCCAGTAGTATAGACAAACAGGGGGCTAATCAGCCCCAGCATTTT. It yields the protein CASSIDKQGANQPQHF.

V usage is TRBV11-2 and J usage is TRBJ2-5; 7 bases fit TRBD2. Germline V lookup: CDR1 SGHAT, CDR2 FQNNGV. After removal of 1 base from V and 3 bases from J, the junction contained 5 bases not matched to a gene. This CDR3 has 15 amino acids. The CDR3 spells CASSLVGGAKETQYF. The CDR3 nucleotides read TGTGCCAGCAGCTTAGTGGGAGGGGCAAAAGAGACCCAGTACTTC.

CDR3 amino acids: CASSLGGFDYEQYF. The CDR3 nucleotides are TGTGCCAGCAGCTTAGGGGGCTTCGACTACGAGCAGTACTTC. This chain links TRBV5-4 with TRBJ2-7; 7 bases are a match to TRBD1. This CDR3 is 14 amino acids long. V shed 2 bases and J 3 bases; nucleotides not matched to a gene: 5. CDR1 is SGHNT and CDR2 is YYREEE in the germline V gene (reference sequence).

The chain has TRBV7-2 and TRBJ2-1; 10 bases align to TRBD2. Germline CDR1 SGHTA, CDR2 FQGNSA. V dropped 11 bases and J dropped 0; count of bases not matched to a gene: 10. The CDR3 spans 16 residues. The CDR3 here is CAGTLAGGLSYNEQFF. The CDR3, as DNA: TGTGCCGGAACGTTAGCGGGAGGTCTCTCCTACAATGAGCAGTTCTTC.

The count of this clone is one. The V call is TRBV29-1, the J call TRBJ2-6; D is unresolved. This CDR3 comprises 12 residues. The V gene's germline CDR1 is SQVTM and CDR2 ANQGSEA. V was trimmed by 8 bases and J by 2 bases, leaving 7 bases between them. This CDR3 reads CSPTTGANVLTF. CDR3 DNA: TGCAGCCCGACAACTGGGGCCAACGTCCTGACTTTC.